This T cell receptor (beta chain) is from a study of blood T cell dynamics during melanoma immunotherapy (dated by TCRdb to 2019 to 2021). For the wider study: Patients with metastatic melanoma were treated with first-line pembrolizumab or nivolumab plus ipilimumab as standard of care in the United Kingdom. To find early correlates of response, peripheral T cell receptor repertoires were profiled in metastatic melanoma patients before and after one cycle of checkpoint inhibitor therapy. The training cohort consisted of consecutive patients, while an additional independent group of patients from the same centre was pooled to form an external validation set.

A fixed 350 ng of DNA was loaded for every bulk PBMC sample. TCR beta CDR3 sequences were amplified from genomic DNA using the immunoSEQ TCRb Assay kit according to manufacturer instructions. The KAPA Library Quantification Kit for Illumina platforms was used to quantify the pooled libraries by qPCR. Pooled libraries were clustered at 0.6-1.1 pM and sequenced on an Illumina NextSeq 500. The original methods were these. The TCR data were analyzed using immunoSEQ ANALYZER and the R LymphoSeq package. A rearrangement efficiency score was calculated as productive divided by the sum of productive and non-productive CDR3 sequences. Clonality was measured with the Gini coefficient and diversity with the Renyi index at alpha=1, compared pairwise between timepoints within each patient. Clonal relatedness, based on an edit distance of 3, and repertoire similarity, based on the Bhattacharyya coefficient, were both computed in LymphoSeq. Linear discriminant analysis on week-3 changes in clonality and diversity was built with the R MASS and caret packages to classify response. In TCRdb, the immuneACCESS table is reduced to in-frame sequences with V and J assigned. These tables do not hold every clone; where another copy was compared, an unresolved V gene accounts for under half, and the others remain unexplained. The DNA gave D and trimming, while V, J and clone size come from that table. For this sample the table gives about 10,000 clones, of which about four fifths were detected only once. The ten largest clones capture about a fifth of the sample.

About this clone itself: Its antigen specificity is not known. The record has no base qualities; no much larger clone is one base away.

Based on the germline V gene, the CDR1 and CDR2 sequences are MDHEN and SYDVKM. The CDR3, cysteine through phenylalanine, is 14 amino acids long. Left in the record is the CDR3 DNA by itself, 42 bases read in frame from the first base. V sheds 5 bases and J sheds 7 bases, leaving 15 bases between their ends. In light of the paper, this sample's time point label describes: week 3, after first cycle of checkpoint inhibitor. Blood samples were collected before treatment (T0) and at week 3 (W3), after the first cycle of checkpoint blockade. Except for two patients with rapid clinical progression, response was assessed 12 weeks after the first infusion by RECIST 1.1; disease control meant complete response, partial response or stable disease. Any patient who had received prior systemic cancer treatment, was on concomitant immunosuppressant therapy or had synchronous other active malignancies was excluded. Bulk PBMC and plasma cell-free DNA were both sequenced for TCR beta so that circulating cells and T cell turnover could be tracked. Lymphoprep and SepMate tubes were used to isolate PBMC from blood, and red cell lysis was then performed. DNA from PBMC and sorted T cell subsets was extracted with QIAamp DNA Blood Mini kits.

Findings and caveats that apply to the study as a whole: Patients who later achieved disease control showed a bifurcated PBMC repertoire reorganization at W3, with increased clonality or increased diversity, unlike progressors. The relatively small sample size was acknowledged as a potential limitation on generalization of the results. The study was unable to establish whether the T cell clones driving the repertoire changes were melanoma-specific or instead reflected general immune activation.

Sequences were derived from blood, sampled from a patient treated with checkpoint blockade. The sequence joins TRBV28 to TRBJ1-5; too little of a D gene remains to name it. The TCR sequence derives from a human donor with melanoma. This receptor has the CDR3 CASSAIGVRQPQHF. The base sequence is TGTGCCAGCAGTGCTATTGGGGTAAGGCAGCCCCAGCATTTT.